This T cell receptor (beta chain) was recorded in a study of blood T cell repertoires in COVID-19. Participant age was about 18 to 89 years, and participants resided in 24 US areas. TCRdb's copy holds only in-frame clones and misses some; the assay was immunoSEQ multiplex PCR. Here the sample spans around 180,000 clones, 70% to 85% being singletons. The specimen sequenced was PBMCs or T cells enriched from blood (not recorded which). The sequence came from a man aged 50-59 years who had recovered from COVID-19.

The CDR3 region has the DNA TGTGCCAGCAGCCCTCGGCCTACTAGCGCCGCGGCCAAAAACATTCAGTACTTC. The encoded protein is CASSPRPTSAAAKNIQYF. The genes are TRBV7-2 and TRBJ2-4; TRBD2 agrees at 7 bases. The CDR3 totals 18 residues. Trimming cost V 5 bases and J 1 base; bases outside gene matches: 14. Germline V gene sequence: CDR1 SGHTA, CDR2 FQGNSA.